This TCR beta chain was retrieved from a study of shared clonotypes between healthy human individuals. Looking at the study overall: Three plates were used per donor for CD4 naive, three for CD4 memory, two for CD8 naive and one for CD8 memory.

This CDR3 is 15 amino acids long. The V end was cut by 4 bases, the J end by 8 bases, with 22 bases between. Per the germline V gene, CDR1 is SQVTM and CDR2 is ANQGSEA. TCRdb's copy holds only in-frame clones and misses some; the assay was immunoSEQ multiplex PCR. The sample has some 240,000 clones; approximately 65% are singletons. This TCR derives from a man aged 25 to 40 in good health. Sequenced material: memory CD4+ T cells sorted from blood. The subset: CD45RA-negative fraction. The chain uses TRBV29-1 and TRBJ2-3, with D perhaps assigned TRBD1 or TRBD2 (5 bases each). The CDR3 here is CSVAESLGVEGTQYF. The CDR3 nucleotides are TGCAGCGTTGCCGAGTCGCTAGGGGTCGAGGGTACGCAGTATTTT.